This entry features one T cell receptor (beta chain) sequence. The data originate from a study of blood T cells in healthy people across ages. The CDR3 consists of 14 residues. V gave up 6 bases and J gave up 7 bases; unmatched junction bases: 10. The V gene's germline CDR1 is DFQATT and CDR2 SNEGSKA (reference sequence). Primed by a sample-barcoded 5' primer and a J-beta primer mix, a second PCR proceeded for 7 to 11 cycles. MiXCR was run by TCRdb on the 5' RACE reads, yielding one entry per CDR3 protein. The top ten hold around 18% of the sample, which has approximately 1,100,000 distinct CDR3 sequences, 35% to 55% seen once.

The rearrangement links TRBV20-1 to TRBJ2-1; 9 bases map to TRBD1. The sample taken for sequencing was blood. The source is an older woman in good health. The CDR3 here is CSAEPGQGGNEQFF. The CDR3 DNA is TGCAGTGCAGAACCGGGACAGGGTGGGAATGAGCAGTTCTTC.